This T cell receptor (beta chain) was identified in a study of blood T cell repertoires in COVID-19. For the study at large: Samples representing acute and convalescent COVID-19 were sourced from the United States, Italy and Spain.

The cohort comprised adults aged roughly 18 to 95 years residing in approximately 25 US areas. Clinical histories supplied by participants themselves formed the basis of cohort assignment. As originally analysed: Reference gene primer amplification gave nucleated cell count estimates. The table came from immunoSEQ multiplex PCR; TCRdb's copy has only in-frame clones and leaves some out. V and J calls and clone size are as listed in that table; D and trimming were resolved from the DNA. The table includes 150,000 to 200,000 clones, approximately 80% detected once. The J segment lost 6 bases and the V segment lost 6 bases, leaving 9 bases of the junction unmatched. The CDR3 has 14 amino acids. From germline, CDR1 is SQVTM and CDR2 ANQGSEA.

The source material was PBMCs or T cells enriched from blood (not recorded which). V usage is TRBV29-1 and J usage is TRBJ2-2, with 8 bases fitting TRBD2. This clonotype was obtained from a man in his 60s who had been exposed to COVID-19. CDR3: CSVMQLTSAGELFF. The CDR3 coding sequence is TGCAGCGTGATGCAGTTGACTAGCGCCGGGGAGCTGTTTTTT.